The source of this T cell receptor beta chain is a study of CD8 T cells in Susac syndrome. This clonotype was counted a few times. TCR beta sequences were obtained from blood CD8+ and CD4+ T cells. Stable or active relapsing-remitting multiple sclerosis, untreated and meeting revised McDonald criteria, defined the controls. RNA totalling roughly 0.5 to 1 ug underwent reverse transcription with random hexamers. TCRdb reanalysed the immunoSEQ multiplex PCR reads using MiXCR and keeps one entry per CDR3 protein. Of under 550,000 distinct CDR3 sequences in the sample, approximately 85% were seen once. After removal of 6 bases from V and 3 bases from J, the junction contained 8 bases not matched to a gene. The CDR3 runs to 15 residues.

The specimen was CD8+ T cells from PBMCs. The chain uses TRBV12-3 or TRBV12-4 and TRBJ1-1; TRBD1 aligns across 9 bases. The sequence came from a human donor with multiple sclerosis. CDR3 nucleotide sequence: TGTGCCAGCAGGTGGGACAGGGAACTGTACACTGAAGCTTTCTTT. Protein: CASRWDRELYTEAFF.